The 2 T cell receptor beta chains listed next were all sequenced from one sample in a study of cytomegalovirus exposure and HLA in healthy donors. The PCR was carried out with 60 Vbeta primers and 13 Jbeta primers. Produced via immunoSEQ multiplex PCR; TCRdb's table is partial and in-frame only. The table records about 130,000 clones, about 76% of them present only once. The specimen was PBMCs. Every receptor here comes from a man aged 35-49 years in good health and CMV-seropositive.

A single count supports this clone. The chain links TRBV6-4 to TRBJ1-1; the D gene is possibly TRBD1 (6 bases). CDR3 length equals 14 residues. The germline V and J ends were trimmed by 6 bases and 3 bases, with 14 bases remaining between them. Germline V gene sequence: CDR1 MRHNA, CDR2 SNTAGT. The CDR3 sequence is CASRTGGTDTEAFF. The DNA of the CDR3 is TGTGCCAGCAGGACGGGGGGCACTGACACTGAAGCTTTCTTT.

The gene calls are TRBV5-3 and TRBJ2-7; 7 bases are shared with TRBD1. TRBV5-3 is assigned to the ORF class and has an uncertain function. The CDR3 runs 14 residues. V lost 1 base to trimming and J lost 5 bases; unmatched junction nucleotides: 6. The CDR3 DNA is TGTGCCAGAAGCTTGCAAGGGGGCAGGGACGAGCAGTACTTC. Translating gives CARSLQGGRDEQYF.